Shown below are 13 T cell receptor beta chains from a single sample sequenced in a study of vaccination and CD4 T cells after COVID-19 (dated by TCRdb to between 2021 and 2024). The treatment or condition label, as the study defines it: roughly ten-day PBMC culture with coronavirus spike peptide pools or control peptides (ViraFEST assay). Library preparation was by PCR. The sample was run on an Illumina iSeq 100. At the Johns Hopkins FTIC core, DNA from the cultured CD4+ T cells underwent TCR sequencing with the Oncomine TCR Beta short-read assay. TCRdb ran its own pipeline on the public reads, namely fastp trimming at Q25 and MiXCR clone calling, and kept in-frame beta chains. Rows matching on CDR3 protein sequence are summarized as one entry with the most common DNA and genes. The sample table contains roughly 8,000 distinct CDR3 sequences; only one count was recorded for 40% to 55% of them. The ten largest clones capture approximately 21% of the sample.

The antigens of these receptors remain unknown. The sequenced material came from CD4+ T cells from blood, cultured in vitro. The receptors here all came from a human donor who had recovered from COVID-19.

This clonotype is termed medium-sized. The J gene is TRBJ1-1, the V gene TRBV7-3; D unclear. The CDR3 loop spans 14 amino acids. Germline CDR1 SGHTA, CDR2 FQGTGA. The V end was cut by 1 base, the J end by 4 bases, with 10 bases between. Written as DNA, the CDR3 is TGTGCCAGCAGCTTAAAGTCCGGGATCACTGAAGCTTTCTTT. Its protein is CASSLKSGITEAFF.

The V gene is TRBV19, the J gene TRBJ2-7, with 7 bases matching TRBD1. The germline V gene has CDR1 LNHDA and CDR2 SQIVND (reference sequence). V dropped 4 bases and J dropped 2; count of bases not matched to a gene: 5. CDR3 size: 14 residues. DNA of the CDR3: TGTGCCAGTAGTACCCACGACAGGGCCTACGAGCAGTACTTC. Its protein product is CASSTHDRAYEQYF.

This clonotype has a handful of counts. The chain recombines TRBV20-1 with TRBJ2-3; TRBD2 aligns across 7 bases. This CDR3 has 14 amino acids. Germline V lookup: CDR1 DFQATT, CDR2 SNEGSKA (reference sequence). V lost 3 bases, J lost 6 bases, and 9 bases stayed unmatched. The CDR3 protein is CSAREGGGRDTQYF. DNA of the CDR3: TGCAGTGCTAGGGAGGGCGGGGGTCGGGATACGCAGTATTTT.

This chain joins TRBV6-9 and TRBJ2-5; TRBD2 agrees at 7 bases. With V trimmed by 5 bases and J by 5 bases, 17 bases remained unmatched. Germline V gene lookup returns CDR1 MNHGY and CDR2 SVAAGI. The length of the CDR3 is 17 residues. CDR3: CASSRLGGSPSPETQYF. In nucleotides, the CDR3 is TGTGCCAGCAGTCGCTTGGGGGGGAGTCCCTCCCCTGAGACCCAGTACTTC.

The genes are TRBV10-3 and TRBJ1-2; no clear D gene. The CDR3 has 13 residues. V lost 0 bases and J 5 bases, leaving 7 bases between the germline ends. CDR1 is ENHRY, CDR2 SYGVKD, per germline. The CDR3 nucleotides are TGTGCCATCAGTGAGTCTGCAGATTATGGCTACACCTTC. Translating it yields CAISESADYGYTF.

This clonotype was seen just once. The chain combines TRBV29-1 with TRBJ1-1; D is undetermined. The germline CDR1 and CDR2 sequences are SQVTM and ANQGSEA. The CDR3 spans 13 residues. V lost 1 base to trimming and J lost 0 bases, with 6 bases between them. CDR3 in DNA: TGCAGCGTTGAAGGGCCACTGAACACTGAAGCTTTCTTT. It translates to CSVEGPLNTEAFF.

This clonotype qualifies as large. V is TRBV7-2 and J is TRBJ2-7; 7 positions agree with TRBD1. The V segment lost 5 bases and the J segment 6 bases; nucleotides outside the gene matches: 4. CDR1 and CDR2 from the germline V gene are SGHTA and FQGNSA. The CDR3 contains 12 residues. The CDR3 here is CASSIRTGEQYF. The DNA of the CDR3 is TGTGCCAGCAGCATCAGGACAGGCGAGCAGTACTTC.

The chain combines TRBV6-4 with TRBJ2-1; 11 nucleotides agree with TRBD2. V gave up 2 bases and J gave up 6 bases; unmatched junction bases: 6. Per germline, CDR1 MRHNA and CDR2 SNTAGT. This CDR3 contains 16 residues. The DNA of the CDR3 is TGTGCCAGCAGTGACCCGACTAGCGGGAATCCCAATGAGCAGTTCTTC. Translation gives CASSDPTSGNPNEQFF.

This clonotype occurred a few times. The rearrangement joins TRBV20-1 to TRBJ1-5, with D tentatively TRBD1 (6 bases). Trimming took 4 bases from V and 5 from J, leaving 12 bases between them. The germline V gene encodes CDR1 DFQATT and CDR2 SNEGSKA (reference sequence). This CDR3 is built from 13 residues. The CDR3 spells CSANGQTDQPQHF. DNA of the CDR3: TGCAGTGCTAACGGACAGACTGATCAGCCCCAGCATTTT.

V is TRBV19 and J is TRBJ2-3; TRBD2 agrees at 7 bases. CDR1 is LNHDA, CDR2 SQIVND, per germline (reference sequence). This CDR3 contains 15 residues. Trimming took 5 bases from V and 0 from J; bases not matched to a gene: 5. CDR3 sequence: CASSPGGTSTDTQYF. The CDR3 nucleotides read TGTGCCAGTAGTCCCGGGGGGACTAGCACAGATACGCAGTATTTT.

This clonotype showed up just a few times. The V gene is TRBV28, the J gene TRBJ1-1, with D unclear. The germline CDR1 and CDR2 sequences are MDHEN and SYDVKM. The V end lost 5 bases, the J end lost 11 bases, and 15 bases lay between the germline ends. The CDR3 covers 12 residues. The CDR3 spells CASSLNHQEAFF. CDR3 sequence (DNA): TGTGCCAGCAGTCTGAATCACCAAGAGGCTTTCTTT.

The chain uses TRBV28 and TRBJ1-2, with TRBD1 identical over 7 bases. Germline loops: CDR1 MDHEN, CDR2 SYDVKM. V lost 0 bases and J lost 8; bases outside the gene matches: 9. The CDR3 covers 15 residues. CDR3: CASSLWGAGGVGYTF. CDR3 in DNA: TGTGCCAGCAGTTTATGGGGGGCAGGGGGGGTAGGCTACACCTTC.

This clonotype has a handful of counts. The chain uses TRBV20-1 and TRBJ1-6, with D perhaps TRBD1 (5 bases). The V gene lost 6 bases and the J gene lost 8 bases, with 11 bases spanning the gap. The CDR3 sequence is 12 residues long. Germline CDR1 is DFQATT and CDR2 is SNEGSKA (reference sequence). CDR3 protein: CSAKVGDSPLHF. In nucleotides, the CDR3 is TGCAGTGCCAAGGTAGGGGATTCACCCCTCCACTTT.